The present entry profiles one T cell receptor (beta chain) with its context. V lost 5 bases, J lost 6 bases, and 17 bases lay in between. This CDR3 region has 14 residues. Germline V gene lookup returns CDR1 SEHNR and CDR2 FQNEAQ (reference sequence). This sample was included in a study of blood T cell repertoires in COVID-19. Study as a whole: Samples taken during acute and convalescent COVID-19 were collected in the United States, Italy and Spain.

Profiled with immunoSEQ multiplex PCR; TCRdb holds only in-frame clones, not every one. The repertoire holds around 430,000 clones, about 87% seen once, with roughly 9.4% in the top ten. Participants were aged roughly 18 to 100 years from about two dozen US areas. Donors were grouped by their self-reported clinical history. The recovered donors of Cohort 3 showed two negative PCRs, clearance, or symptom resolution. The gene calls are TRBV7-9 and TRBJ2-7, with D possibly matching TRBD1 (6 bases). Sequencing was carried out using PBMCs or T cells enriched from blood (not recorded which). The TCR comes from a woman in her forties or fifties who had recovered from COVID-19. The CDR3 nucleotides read TGTGCCAGCAGCCGATACAGGGACCACCCCGAGCAGTACTTC. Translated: CASSRYRDHPEQYF.